Shown below are 27 T cell receptor beta chains from a single sample sequenced in a study of long-term antiretroviral therapy in people with HIV. The assay used was immunoSEQ (version v3.0), run at survey level. The data were produced by immunoSEQ multiplex PCR, yet TCRdb's version contains in-frame clones alone and is incomplete. The table lists roughly 18,000 clones, roughly 92% of them singletons. Sequencing used unsorted PBMCs, obtained 0.6 years after starting antiretroviral therapy. The source is a woman aged 40 to 55 with HIV.

This chain joins TRBV30 and TRBJ1-5; 7 positions match TRBD1. V gave up 2 bases and J gave up 5 bases; unmatched junction bases: 3. Germline values: CDR1 GTSNPN, CDR2 SVGIG (reference sequence). The CDR3 length is 13 residues. The CDR3 region is CAWSRQGDQPQHF. In nucleotides, the CDR3 is TGTGCCTGGAGTAGGCAGGGGGATCAGCCCCAGCATTTT.

This clone showed up just once. The chain joins TRBV19 to TRBJ2-6; the match to TRBD1 covers 8 bases. Trimming at V came to 7 bases and at J to 4 bases, leaving 9 bases not matched to a gene. Germline loops: CDR1 LNHDA, CDR2 SQIVND (reference sequence). This CDR3 spans 16 amino acids. CDR3 sequence: CASKFQGARGANVLTF. The CDR3, as DNA: TGTGCCAGTAAGTTTCAGGGGGCGCGCGGGGCCAACGTCCTGACTTTC.

The gene calls are TRBV2 and TRBJ2-7; 8 nucleotides match TRBD2. The CDR3 runs to 15 residues. Looked up from germline, CDR1 is SNHLY and CDR2 is FYNNEI. The trim removed 0 bases at V and 4 bases at J, leaving 5 bases unmatched. CDR3 sequence: CASSEAGAGEYEQYF. DNA for the CDR3: TGTGCCAGCAGTGAAGCGGGAGCGGGGGAGTACGAGCAGTACTTC.

The genes are TRBV18 and TRBJ1-2; D ambiguous. The CDR3 extends over 15 amino acids. Per the germline V gene, CDR1 is KGHSH and CDR2 is LQKENI. Trimming took 0 bases from V and 3 from J, leaving 11 bases between them. CDR3 sequence (DNA): TGTGCCAGCTCACCACCCAAGGAACACCACTATGGCTACACCTTC. Protein: CASSPPKEHHYGYTF.

This rearrangement joins TRBV6-1 to TRBJ2-2; possibly TRBD1 for D (6 bases). V shed 8 bases and J shed 4 bases, with 14 bases lying between them. The CDR3 runs to 14 residues. Germline CDR1 is MNHNS and CDR2 is SASEGT. The CDR3 spells CASDRLIGTGELFF. The CDR3 nucleotides are TGTGCCAGCGACAGGTTAATCGGCACCGGGGAGCTGTTTTTT.

This sequence joins TRBV4-3 and TRBJ2-3; 12 bases map to TRBD2. There are 18 residues in the CDR3. Germline V gene lookup returns CDR1 LGHNA and CDR2 YSLEER. Unmatched junction bases numbered 13, after V lost 3 bases and J lost 6 bases. The CDR3 DNA is TGCGCCAGCAGCCATTCTCTCGCTAGCGGGGGGGCTCTCGATACGCAGTATTTT. Translation: CASSHSLASGGALDTQYF.

This clone occurred once. This rearrangement joins TRBV19 to TRBJ1-1; the match to TRBD1 covers 9 bases. The CDR3 is made up of 14 amino acids. Looked up from germline, CDR1 is LNHDA and CDR2 is SQIVND (reference sequence). J gave up 12 bases and V 4 bases, and 12 bases lay outside the gene matches. The CDR3 DNA follows: TGTGCCAGTAGTAACCGGGGACAGGGAAGATCGACTTTCTTT. As protein: CASSNRGQGRSTFF.

The CDR3 is CASSLTGTVTGELFF. CDR3 in DNA: TGTGCCAGCAGTCTTACAGGGACGGTCACCGGGGAGCTGTTTTTT. The chain joins TRBV9 to TRBJ2-2; the D gene is possibly TRBD1 (6 bases). Germline CDR1 is SGDLS and CDR2 is YYNGEE. V lost 5 bases and J lost 4, with 15 bases in between. The CDR3 consists of 15 residues.

The CDR3 sequence: CASSLAEGQGWGTDTQYF. The CDR3 coding sequence is TGCGCCAGCAGCTTGGCGGAGGGCCAGGGTTGGGGCACAGATACGCAGTATTTT. The J gene is TRBJ2-3, the V gene TRBV5-1, with D possibly TRBD2 on 6 matching bases. CDR1 and CDR2 from the germline V gene are SGHRS and YFSETQ. The CDR3 contains 18 residues. The germline V and J ends were trimmed by 0 bases and 1 base, with 18 bases remaining between them.

This clone was counted once. This chain joins TRBV5-1 and TRBJ2-3; the D is unclear. The CDR3 sequence is 15 residues long. The germline V gene encodes CDR1 SGHRS and CDR2 YFSETQ. V lost 1 base and J 3 bases, leaving 12 bases between the germline ends. CDR3 amino acids: CASSLWGDGTDTQYF. In DNA, the CDR3 is TGCGCCAGCAGCTTGTGGGGTGATGGTACAGATACGCAGTATTTT.

J is TRBJ2-3 and V is TRBV5-1; 11 nucleotides agree with TRBD2. Germline CDR1 and CDR2: SGHRS and YFSETQ. The CDR3 is 15 residues long. The trim removed 5 bases at V and 0 bases at J, leaving 2 bases unmatched. Here the CDR3 DNA reads TGCGCCAGCAGACTAGCGGGGGTTAGCACAGATACGCAGTATTTT. Residues: CASRLAGVSTDTQYF.

The rearrangement joins TRBV7-9 to TRBJ2-3; no reliable D call. CDR3 length: 13 amino acids. V lost 4 bases, J lost 1 base, and 6 bases lay in between. Per germline, CDR1 SEHNR and CDR2 FQNEAQ (reference sequence). The CDR3, as DNA: TGTGCCAGCAGCTATGGAGGCACAGATACGCAGTATTTT. It translates to CASSYGGTDTQYF.

The V gene is TRBV5-1, the J gene TRBJ2-5; D is unresolved. The V end was cut by 4 bases, the J end by 2 bases, with 3 bases between. The CDR3 runs to 11 residues. The germline gives CDR1 SGHRS, CDR2 YFSETQ. This chain's CDR3 is CASSQQETQYF. DNA for the CDR3: TGCGCCAGCAGCCAACAAGAGACCCAGTACTTC.

The genes are TRBV19 and TRBJ1-1; D is unresolved. Germline CDR1 is LNHDA and CDR2 is SQIVND (reference sequence). V was clipped by 0 bases and J by 7 bases, with 6 bases between them. This CDR3 is 12 amino acids long. The CDR3 sequence is CASSIEAGEAFF. CDR3 in DNA: TGTGCCAGTAGTATAGAGGCAGGTGAAGCTTTCTTT.

This chain uses TRBV10-1 with TRBJ1-4; 7 nucleotides match TRBD1. CDR1 and CDR2 (germline): WNHNN, SYGVQD (reference sequence). Unmatched junction bases numbered 9, after V lost 6 bases and J lost 8 bases. The CDR3 is 14 amino acids. The DNA for the CDR3 is TGCGCCAGCAGCGCCGGACAGGTTGGAGAAAAACTGTTTTTT. Amino acid sequence: CASSAGQVGEKLFF.

V is TRBV4-2 and J is TRBJ1-1, with D possibly being TRBD1 (5 bases). CDR3 length: 15 residues. The V gene's germline CDR1 is LGHNA and CDR2 YNFKEQ. V was trimmed by 0 bases and J by 1 base, leaving 9 bases between them. For the CDR3, the DNA is TGTGCCAGCAGCCAAGATCGTGGGGGGAACACTGAAGCTTTCTTT. It is translated as CASSQDRGGNTEAFF.

This rearrangement joins TRBV5-6 to TRBJ1-4; perhaps TRBD1 as D (6 bases). V was pared by 3 bases and J by 1 base, with 7 bases between. Germline CDR1 and CDR2: SGHDT and YYEEEE. This CDR3 contains 14 residues. The CDR3 nucleotides read TGTGCCAGCAGCTCGGACAGAACTAATGAAAAACTGTTTTTT. It specifies CASSSDRTNEKLFF.

The chain recombines TRBV30 with TRBJ2-3; the D is unclear. Trimming took off 2 bases at V and 2 bases at J, with 8 bases between the two ends. CDR1 is GTSNPN, CDR2 SVGIG, per germline (reference sequence). This CDR3 has 13 residues. The CDR3 spells CAWSLTYTDTQYF. CDR3 coding DNA: TGTGCCTGGAGTCTTACTTACACAGATACGCAGTATTTT.

The chain employs TRBV13 and TRBJ1-2; the D is unclear. The CDR3 consists of 14 residues. CDR1 and CDR2 (germline): PRHDT, FYEKMQ (reference sequence). V was cut by 5 bases and J by 0 bases, with 10 bases left in between. The CDR3 spells CASSLGKPNYGYTF. Written as DNA, the CDR3 is TGTGCCAGCAGCCTTGGCAAGCCTAACTATGGCTACACCTTC.

CDR3 nucleotide sequence: TGTGCCAGCAGCTCTTGGAGGCCTCCATCCTACGAGCAGTACTTC. It translates to CASSSWRPPSYEQYF. The genes are TRBV7-9 and TRBJ2-7; weak D call: TRBD2 (5 bases). The CDR3 consists of 15 residues. Germline values: CDR1 SEHNR, CDR2 FQNEAQ (reference sequence). V was trimmed by 4 bases and J by 1 base, leaving 14 bases between them.

The chain joins TRBV21-1 to TRBJ1-6; TRBD1 reflects the table's D call only, with no check against the DNA. TRBV21-1 is termed a pseudogene. CDR3 length: 15 amino acids. DNA for the CDR3: TGTGCCAGCAGCAGCAGGGACAGGGATAATTCACCCCTCCACTTT. Protein: CASSSRDRDNSPLHF.

The V gene is TRBV19, the J gene TRBJ1-1; a weak D match, TRBD1 (5 bases). CDR1 is LNHDA, CDR2 SQIVND, per germline (reference sequence). The CDR3 has 13 residues. Trimming took 9 bases from V and 5 from J, leaving 16 bases between them. CDR3 protein: CASRLRGKTEAFF. The CDR3 DNA reads TGTGCCAGCCGCTTAAGGGGAAAGACTGAAGCTTTCTTT.

The rearrangement uses TRBV6-6 and TRBJ2-1; 9 positions agree with TRBD2. V shed 7 bases, J shed 6 bases, and the junction held 7 bases outside the gene matches. The germline V gene has CDR1 MNHNY and CDR2 SVGAGI (reference sequence). The CDR3 loop spans 14 amino acids. The CDR3: CASTAGGEINEQFF. In DNA form, the CDR3 reads TGTGCCAGCACCGCGGGGGGGGAAATCAATGAGCAGTTCTTC.

The chain uses TRBV6-1 and TRBJ1-4; D is unresolved. This CDR3 comprises 15 residues. Trimming took 0 bases from V and 5 from J, leaving 10 bases between them. Germline assignment: CDR1 MNHNS and CDR2 SASEGT. The CDR3 nucleotides read TGTGCCAGCAGTGAAGCGGGCAGTCAAAATGAAAAACTGTTTTTT. This translates into CASSEAGSQNEKLFF.

The V gene is TRBV19, the J gene TRBJ1-4; 7 nucleotides align to TRBD1. After removal of 6 bases from V and 4 bases from J, the junction contained 2 bases not matched to a gene. The germline V gene has CDR1 LNHDA and CDR2 SQIVND (reference sequence). CDR3 length equals 13 residues. CDR3: CASSGQDNEKLFF. As DNA, the CDR3 is TGTGCCAGTAGCGGACAGGATAATGAAAAACTGTTTTTT.

The chain couples TRBV30 to TRBJ2-2; no definite D call. The V end lost 0 bases, the J end lost 1 base, and 9 bases lay between the germline ends. CDR3 length equals 15 residues. Germline V gene data show CDR1 as GTSNPN and CDR2 as SVGIG (reference sequence). CDR3 bases: TGTGCCTGGAGTGTAGTACCCGGGAACACCGGGGAGCTGTTTTTT. Protein product: CAWSVVPGNTGELFF.

The chain carries TRBV4-3 and TRBJ2-2; D is undetermined. The CDR3 totals 14 residues. CDR1 is LGHNA, CDR2 YSLEER, per germline. Trimming left V 3 bases short and J 0 bases short, with 5 bases between. The CDR3 sequence: CASSQGPNTGELFF. Here the CDR3 DNA reads TGCGCCAGCAGCCAGGGCCCGAACACCGGGGAGCTGTTTTTT.